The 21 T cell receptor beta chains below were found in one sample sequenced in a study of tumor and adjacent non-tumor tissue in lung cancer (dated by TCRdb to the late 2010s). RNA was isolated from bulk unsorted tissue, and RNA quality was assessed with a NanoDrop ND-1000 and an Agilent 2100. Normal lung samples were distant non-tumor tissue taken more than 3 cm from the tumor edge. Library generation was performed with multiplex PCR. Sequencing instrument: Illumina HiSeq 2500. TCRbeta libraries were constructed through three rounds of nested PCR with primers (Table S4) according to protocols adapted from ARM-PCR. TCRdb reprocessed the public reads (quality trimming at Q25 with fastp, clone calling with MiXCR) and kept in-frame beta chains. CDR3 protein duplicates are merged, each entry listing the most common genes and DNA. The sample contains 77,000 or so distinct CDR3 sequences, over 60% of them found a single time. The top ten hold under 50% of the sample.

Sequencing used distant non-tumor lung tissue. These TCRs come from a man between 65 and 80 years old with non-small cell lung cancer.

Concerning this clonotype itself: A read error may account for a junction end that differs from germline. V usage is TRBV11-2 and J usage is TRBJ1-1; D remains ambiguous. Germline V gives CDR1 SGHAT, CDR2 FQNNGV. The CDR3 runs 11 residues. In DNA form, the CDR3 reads TGTGTCTGCGCCACGGTGGACGAAGCTTTCTTC. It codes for CVCATVDEAFF.

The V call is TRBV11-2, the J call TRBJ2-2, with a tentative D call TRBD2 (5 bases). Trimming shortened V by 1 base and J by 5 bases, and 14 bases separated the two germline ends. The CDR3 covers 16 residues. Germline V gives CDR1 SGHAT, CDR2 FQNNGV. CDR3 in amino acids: CASSLALTRGTGELFF. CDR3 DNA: TGTGCCAGCAGCTTAGCCCTGACTCGCGGGACCGGGGAGCTGTTTTTT.

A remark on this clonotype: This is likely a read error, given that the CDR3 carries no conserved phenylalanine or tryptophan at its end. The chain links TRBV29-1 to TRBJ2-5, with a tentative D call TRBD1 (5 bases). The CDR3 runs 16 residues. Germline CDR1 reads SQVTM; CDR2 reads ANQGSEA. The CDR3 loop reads CCAKPYLHTGQETQYL. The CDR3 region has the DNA TGCTGCGCCAAGCCCTACCTCCATACAGGTCAAGAGACCCAGTACCTC.

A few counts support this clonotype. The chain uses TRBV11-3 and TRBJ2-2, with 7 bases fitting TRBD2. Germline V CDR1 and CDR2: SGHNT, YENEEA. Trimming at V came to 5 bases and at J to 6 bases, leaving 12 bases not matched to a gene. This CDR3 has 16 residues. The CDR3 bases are TGTGCCAGCAGCGGCCGGGCGATAGCGGGTGCCGGGGAGCTGTTTTTT. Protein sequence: CASSGRAIAGAGELFF.

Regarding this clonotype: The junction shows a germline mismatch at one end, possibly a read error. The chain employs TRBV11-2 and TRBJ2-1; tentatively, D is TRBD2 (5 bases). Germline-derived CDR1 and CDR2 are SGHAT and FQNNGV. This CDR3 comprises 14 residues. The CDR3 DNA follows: TGTGACAGCAGCGAGTCGTTACGGGGAAATGAGCAGTTCTTC. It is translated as CDSSESLRGNEQFF.

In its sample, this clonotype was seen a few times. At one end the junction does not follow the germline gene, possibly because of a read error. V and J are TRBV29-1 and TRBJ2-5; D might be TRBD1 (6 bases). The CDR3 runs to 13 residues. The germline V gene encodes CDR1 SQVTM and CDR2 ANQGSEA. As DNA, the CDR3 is TGCATCGTGGCCGACAGGTTCCAAGAGACTCAACACTTC. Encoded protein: CIVADRFQETQHF.

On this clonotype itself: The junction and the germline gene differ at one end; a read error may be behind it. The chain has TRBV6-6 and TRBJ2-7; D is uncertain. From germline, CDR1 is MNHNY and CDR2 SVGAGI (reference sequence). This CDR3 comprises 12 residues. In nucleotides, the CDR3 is TGTGCCAGCAGTTACGGAGCGATCGAGCATTACTTC. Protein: CASSYGAIEHYF.

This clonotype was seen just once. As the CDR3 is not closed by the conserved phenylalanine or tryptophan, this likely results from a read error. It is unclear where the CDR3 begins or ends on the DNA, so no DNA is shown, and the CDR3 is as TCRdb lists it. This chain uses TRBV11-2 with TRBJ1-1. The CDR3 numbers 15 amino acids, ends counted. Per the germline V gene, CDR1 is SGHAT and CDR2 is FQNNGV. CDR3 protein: CASSFANSRNTESFI.

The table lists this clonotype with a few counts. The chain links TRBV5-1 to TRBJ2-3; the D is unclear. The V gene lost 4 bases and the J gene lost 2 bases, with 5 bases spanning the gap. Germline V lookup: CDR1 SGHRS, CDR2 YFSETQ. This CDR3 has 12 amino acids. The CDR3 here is CASSLPTDTQYF. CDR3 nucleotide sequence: TGCGCCAGCAGCCTCCCCACAGATACGCAGTATTTT.

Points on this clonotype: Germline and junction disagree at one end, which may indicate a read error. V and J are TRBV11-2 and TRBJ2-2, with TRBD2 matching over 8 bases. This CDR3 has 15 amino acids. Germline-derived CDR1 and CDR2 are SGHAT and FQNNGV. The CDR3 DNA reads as TGTGCCAGCAACATACACGGGGGGGCTTACGGGGAACTGTTTTTT. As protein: CASNIHGGAYGELFF.

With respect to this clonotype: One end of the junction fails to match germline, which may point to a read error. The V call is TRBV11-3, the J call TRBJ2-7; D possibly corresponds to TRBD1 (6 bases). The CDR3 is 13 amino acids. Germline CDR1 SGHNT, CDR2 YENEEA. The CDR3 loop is CASNLTGAYEQYF. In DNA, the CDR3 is TGTGCCAGCAACCTGACAGGAGCCTACGAGCAATACTTC.

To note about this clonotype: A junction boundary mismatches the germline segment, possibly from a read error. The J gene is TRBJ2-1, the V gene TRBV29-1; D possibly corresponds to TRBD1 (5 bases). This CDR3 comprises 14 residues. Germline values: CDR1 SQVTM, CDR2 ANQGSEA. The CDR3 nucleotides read TGCAGCGTTTACAGGCCAAGCTCCTACAATGATCAGTTCTTC. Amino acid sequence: CSVYRPSSYNDQFF.

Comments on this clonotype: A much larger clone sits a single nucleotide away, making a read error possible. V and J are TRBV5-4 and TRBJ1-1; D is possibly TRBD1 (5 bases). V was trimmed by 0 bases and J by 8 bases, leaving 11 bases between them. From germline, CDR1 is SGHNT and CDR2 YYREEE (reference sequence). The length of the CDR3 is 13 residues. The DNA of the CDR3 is TGTGCCAGCAGCTTGGAGTCACCAGGGGAAGCTTTCTTT. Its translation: CASSLESPGEAFF. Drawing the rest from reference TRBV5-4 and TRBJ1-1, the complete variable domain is ETGVTQSPTHLIKTRGQQVTLRCSSQSGHNTVSWYQQALGQGPQFIFQYYREEENGRGNFPPRFSGLQFPNYSSELNVNALELDDSALYLCASSLESPGEAFFGQGTRLTVV.

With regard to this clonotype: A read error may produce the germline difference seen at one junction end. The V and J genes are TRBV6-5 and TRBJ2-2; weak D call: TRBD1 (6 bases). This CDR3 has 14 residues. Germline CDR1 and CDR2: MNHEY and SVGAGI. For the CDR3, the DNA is TGTTCCAGCAGTCCAGGGGTGGGGACCGGGAAGTTGTTTTTT. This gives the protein CSSSPGVGTGKLFF.

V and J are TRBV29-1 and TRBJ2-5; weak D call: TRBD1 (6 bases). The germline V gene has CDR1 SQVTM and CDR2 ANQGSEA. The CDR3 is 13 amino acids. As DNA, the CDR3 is TGCAACGTGGCCGACAGGTTCAAAGAGACCCTATACTTC. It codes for CNVADRFKETLYF.

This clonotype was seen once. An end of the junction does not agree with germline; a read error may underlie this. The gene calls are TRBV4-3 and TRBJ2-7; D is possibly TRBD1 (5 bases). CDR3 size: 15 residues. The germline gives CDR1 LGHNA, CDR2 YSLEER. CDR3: CVSSHVTKGFHEQYF. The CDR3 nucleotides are TGTGTCAGCAGCCACGTCACCAAGGGGTTCCACGAGCAGTACTTC.

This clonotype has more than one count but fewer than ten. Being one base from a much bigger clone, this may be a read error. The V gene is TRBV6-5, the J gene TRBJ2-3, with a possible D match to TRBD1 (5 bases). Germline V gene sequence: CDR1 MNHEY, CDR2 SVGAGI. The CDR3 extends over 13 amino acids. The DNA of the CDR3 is TGTACCAGCAGTTACAAGGGGACAGATACGCAGTATTTT. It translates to CTSSYKGTDTQYF.

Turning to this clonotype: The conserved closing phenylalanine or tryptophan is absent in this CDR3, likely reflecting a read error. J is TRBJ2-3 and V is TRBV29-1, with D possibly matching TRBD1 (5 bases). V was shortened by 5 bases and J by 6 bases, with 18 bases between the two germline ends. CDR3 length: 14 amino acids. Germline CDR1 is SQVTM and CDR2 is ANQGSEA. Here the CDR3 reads CSVRRQASGDTQYY. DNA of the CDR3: TGCAGCGTTCGGCGACAAGCTTCAGGGGATACGCAGTATTAT.

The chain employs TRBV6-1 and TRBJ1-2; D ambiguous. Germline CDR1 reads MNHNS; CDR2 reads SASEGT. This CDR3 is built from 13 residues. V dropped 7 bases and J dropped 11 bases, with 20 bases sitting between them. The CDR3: CASNENTNYSYTF. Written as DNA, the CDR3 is TGTGCCAGCAACGAGAACACTAACTATAGTTACACCTTC.

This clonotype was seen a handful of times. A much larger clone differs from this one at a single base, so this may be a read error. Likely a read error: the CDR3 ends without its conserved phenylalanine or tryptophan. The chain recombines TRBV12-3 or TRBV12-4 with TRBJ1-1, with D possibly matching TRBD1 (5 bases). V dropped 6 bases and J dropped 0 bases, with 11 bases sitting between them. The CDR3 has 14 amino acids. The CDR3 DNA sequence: TGTGCCAGCAGGATAGGACACCTGAACACTGAAGCTTTCCTT. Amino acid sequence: CASRIGHLNTEAFL.

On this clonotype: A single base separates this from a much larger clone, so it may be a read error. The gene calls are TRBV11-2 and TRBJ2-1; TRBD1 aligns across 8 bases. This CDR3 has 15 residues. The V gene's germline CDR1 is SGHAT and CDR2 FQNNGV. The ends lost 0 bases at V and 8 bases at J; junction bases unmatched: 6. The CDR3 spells CASSLDRTTGDEQFF. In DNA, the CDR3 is TGTGCCAGCAGCTTAGATCGAACGACAGGGGATGAGCAGTTCTTC.